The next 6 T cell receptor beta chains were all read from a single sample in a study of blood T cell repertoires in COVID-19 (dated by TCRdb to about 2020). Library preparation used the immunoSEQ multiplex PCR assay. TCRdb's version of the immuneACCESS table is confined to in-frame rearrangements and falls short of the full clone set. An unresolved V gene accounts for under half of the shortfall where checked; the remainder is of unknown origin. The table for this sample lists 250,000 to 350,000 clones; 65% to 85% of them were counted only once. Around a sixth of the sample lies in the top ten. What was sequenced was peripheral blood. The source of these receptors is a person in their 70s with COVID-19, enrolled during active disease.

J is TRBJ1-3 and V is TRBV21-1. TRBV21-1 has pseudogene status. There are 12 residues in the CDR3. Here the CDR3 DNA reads TGTGCCAGCAGACCCTGGGGGGGACCCATATATTTT. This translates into CASRPWGGPIYF.

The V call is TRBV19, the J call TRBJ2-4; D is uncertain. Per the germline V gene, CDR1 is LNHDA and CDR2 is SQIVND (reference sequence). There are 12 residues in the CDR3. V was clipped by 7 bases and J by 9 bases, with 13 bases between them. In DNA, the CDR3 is TGTGCCAGTAAAGAGGCTACATCCATTCAGTACTTC. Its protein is CASKEATSIQYF.

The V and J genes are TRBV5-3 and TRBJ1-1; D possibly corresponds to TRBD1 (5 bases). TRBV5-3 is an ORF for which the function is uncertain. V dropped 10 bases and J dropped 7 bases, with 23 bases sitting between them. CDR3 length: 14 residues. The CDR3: CAPARSGHGNEAFF. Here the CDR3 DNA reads TGTGCCCCCGCCAGATCCGGACACGGAAATGAAGCTTTCTTT.

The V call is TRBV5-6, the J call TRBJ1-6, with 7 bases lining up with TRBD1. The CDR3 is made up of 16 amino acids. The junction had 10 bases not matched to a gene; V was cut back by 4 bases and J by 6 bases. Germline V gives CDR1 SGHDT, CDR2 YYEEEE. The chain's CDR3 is CASSQGQVGGNSPLHF. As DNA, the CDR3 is TGTGCCAGCAGCCAAGGACAGGTAGGGGGTAATTCACCCCTCCACTTT.

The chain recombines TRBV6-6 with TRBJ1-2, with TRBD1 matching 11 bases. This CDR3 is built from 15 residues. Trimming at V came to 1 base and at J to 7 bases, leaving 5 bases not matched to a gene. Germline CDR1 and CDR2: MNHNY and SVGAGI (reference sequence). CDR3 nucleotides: TGTGCCAGCAGTTACTTAGGACAGGGGGCGGGTGGCTACACCTTC. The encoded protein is CASSYLGQGAGGYTF.

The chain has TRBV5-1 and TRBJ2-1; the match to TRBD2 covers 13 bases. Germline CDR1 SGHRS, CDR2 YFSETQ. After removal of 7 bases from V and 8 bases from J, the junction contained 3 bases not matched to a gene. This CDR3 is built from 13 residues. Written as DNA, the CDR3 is TGCGCCAGCGGACTAGCGGGGGCCGATGAGCAGTTCTTC. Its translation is CASGLAGADEQFF. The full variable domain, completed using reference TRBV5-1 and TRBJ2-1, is KAGVTQTPRYLIKTRGQQVTLSCSPISGHRSVSWYQQTPGQGLQFLFEYFSETQRNKGNFPGRFSGRQFSNSRSEMNVSTLELGDSALYLCASGLAGADEQFFGPGTRLTVL.